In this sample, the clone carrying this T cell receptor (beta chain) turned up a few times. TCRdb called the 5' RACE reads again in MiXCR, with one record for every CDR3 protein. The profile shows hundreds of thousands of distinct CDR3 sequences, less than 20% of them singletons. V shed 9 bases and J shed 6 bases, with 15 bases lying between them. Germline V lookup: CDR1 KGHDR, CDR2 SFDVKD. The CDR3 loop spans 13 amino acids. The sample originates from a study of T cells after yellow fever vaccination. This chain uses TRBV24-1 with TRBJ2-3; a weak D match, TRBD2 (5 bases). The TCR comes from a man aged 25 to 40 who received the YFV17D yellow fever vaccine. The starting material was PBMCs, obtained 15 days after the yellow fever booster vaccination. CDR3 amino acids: CATRAGAGDTQYF. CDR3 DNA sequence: TGTGCCACCCGGGCGGGCGCTGGGGATACGCAGTATTTT.